The 2 T cell receptor beta chains in this list originate from one sample, sequenced in a study of blood T cell repertoires in COVID-19. Assay used: immunoSEQ multiplex PCR; TCRdb lists only in-frame clones, some missing. The sample has about 480,000 clones, 85% to 90% seen once. The sequenced sample consisted of PBMCs or T cells enriched from blood (not recorded which). The receptors come from a woman between 35 and 50 years old who had recovered from COVID-19.

V gene TRBV7-9 combines with J gene TRBJ1-4; no firm D call. The length of the CDR3 is 16 residues. Germline values: CDR1 SEHNR, CDR2 FQNEAQ (reference sequence). Trimming took 3 bases from V and 6 from J, leaving 17 bases between them. This CDR3 is CASSLSLHDRDEKLFF. Here the CDR3 DNA reads TGTGCCAGCAGCTTGTCACTCCATGACCGGGATGAAAAACTGTTTTTT.

The chain has TRBV30 and TRBJ1-6; a weak D match, TRBD1 (5 bases). This CDR3 comprises 13 residues. Trimming removed 5 bases at V and 8 bases at J, with 13 bases between. Germline loops: CDR1 GTSNPN, CDR2 SVGIG (reference sequence). The CDR3: CAWGGQGDSPLHF. In DNA, the CDR3 is TGTGCCTGGGGTGGGCAGGGTGATTCACCCCTCCACTTT.